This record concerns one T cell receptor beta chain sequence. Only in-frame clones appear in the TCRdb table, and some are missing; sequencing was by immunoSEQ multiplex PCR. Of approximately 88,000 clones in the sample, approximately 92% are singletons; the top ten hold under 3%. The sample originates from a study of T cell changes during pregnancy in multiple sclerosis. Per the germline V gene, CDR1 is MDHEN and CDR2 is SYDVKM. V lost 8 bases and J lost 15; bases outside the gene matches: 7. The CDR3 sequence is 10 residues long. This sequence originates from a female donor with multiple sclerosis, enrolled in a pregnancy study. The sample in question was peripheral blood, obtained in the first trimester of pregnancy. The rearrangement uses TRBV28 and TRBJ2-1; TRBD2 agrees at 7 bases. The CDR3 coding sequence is TGTGCCAGCCTTGGACTAGTCCTGTTCTTC. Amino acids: CASLGLVLFF.